The rows below give T cell receptor beta chains drawn from one sample of a study of blood T cell repertoires in COVID-19. Sequencing was performed with immunoSEQ multiplex PCR; in TCRdb, only in-frame clones are kept and a portion is missing. The sample holds some 100,000 clones; about 80% are singletons and the top ten take roughly 29%. The material sequenced was peripheral blood. These receptor sequences come from a man between 65 and 85 years old with active or convalescent COVID-19. The conserved cysteine and the conserved F or W are not part of the CDR3 here.

ASSFPSNSPLH TRBV11-2 11 TRBJ1-6
ASSLKASGAYNEQF TRBV7-8 14 TRBJ2-1
ASSLEDRGLEAF TRBV5-1 12 TRBJ1-1
ASSLSSSGYEQY TRBV5-1 12 TRBJ2-7
ASSYGANQPQH TRBV6-6 11 TRBJ1-5
ASSLLADYNSPLH TRBV13 13 TRBJ1-6
ASSVDESGNTIY TRBV7-9 12 TRBJ1-3
ASSQSPLPQAGSYEQY TRBV4-1 16 TRBJ2-7
ATSDRDGRTEQY TRBV24-1 12 TRBJ2-7
ASSLRTQRNNEQF TRBV18 13 TRBJ2-1
ASSLEPAGVSYEQY TRBV11-2 14 TRBJ2-7
ASRPYRNSPLH TRBV5-4 11 TRBJ1-6
ASSYSGRGTGNTIY TRBV6-5 14 TRBJ1-3
ASASSGKGGPFYGYT TRBV23-1 15 TRBJ1-2
ASGYQGNTGELF TRBV7-2 12 TRBJ2-2
ASKLGNTIY TRBV6-5 9 TRBJ1-3
ASRQAIYEQY TRBV2 10 TRBJ2-7
ASSAALISGTEQF TRBV2 13 TRBJ2-1